This TCR beta chain was recovered during a study of OX40 agonist ivuxolimab in advanced cancers. Whole-study context: Partial responses were achieved by three patients, one with hepatocellular carcinoma and two with cutaneous melanoma.

There are 16 residues in the CDR3. The ends lost 2 bases at V and 7 bases at J; junction bases unmatched: 4. The protocol was immunoSEQ multiplex PCR, while the TCRdb copy is restricted to in-frame clones and leaves out a portion. The sample contains approximately 70,000 clones, about nine tenths of which appear only once. This receptor was obtained from an adult with an advanced solid tumor such as melanoma, head and neck, liver or kidney cancer. This chain links TRBV6-7 with TRBJ2-1; TRBD2 agrees at 14 bases. TRBV6-7 qualifies as an ORF whose function is uncertain. Sequenced here: CD4+ or CD8+ T cells sorted from blood, sampled in a trial of the OX40 agonist ivuxolimab. The CDR3 DNA sequence: TGTGCCAGCAGTTACAATGGGACTAGCGGGGGAAATGAGCAGTTCTTC. Its protein product is CASSYNGTSGGNEQFF.